The present entry profiles one T cell receptor beta chain with its context. Antigen: not known. Taking about 18-32 mg of unsorted bulk tissue, the authors co-extracted RNA and DNA. Each of the tumor samples contained in excess of 90% viable tumor cells. The germline CDR1 and CDR2 sequences are DFQATT and SNEGSKA (reference sequence). The CDR3 contains 16 residues. Germline trimming cut 0 bases from V and 6 bases from J; bases unmatched to any gene: 12. Synthesis of TCR beta cDNA was carried out from approximately 470 ng total RNA with a constant-region primer. Modified slightly, ARM-PCR produced TCR beta libraries over three nested multiplex PCR rounds. The first two PCR rounds, approximately 10 cycles each, used TRBV1-TRBV30 forward primers and a C-beta reverse primer. TCRdb analysed the multiplex PCR reads with MiXCR anew, one entry per CDR3 protein. The sample consists of roughly 53,000 distinct CDR3 sequences, around 79% of them appearing once.

These data come from a study of tumor-infiltrating lymphocytes in primary liver carcinoma. Study results and limitations: The 250 largest clones made up significantly more of tumor than blood repertoires (p = 0.039).

The material sequenced was liver tumor tissue from sampling region 2. The subset was: tumor region T2, inferior pole. This clonotype was sampled from a man in his forties or fifties with primary liver carcinoma and hepatitis B virus infection. The gene calls are TRBV20-1 and TRBJ2-7; 9 positions agree with TRBD2. The CDR3 nucleotides read TGCAGTGCTAGAGATCCTAAGGTGCGGGAGGGCTCCGAGCAGTACTTC. Translating it yields CSARDPKVREGSEQYF.